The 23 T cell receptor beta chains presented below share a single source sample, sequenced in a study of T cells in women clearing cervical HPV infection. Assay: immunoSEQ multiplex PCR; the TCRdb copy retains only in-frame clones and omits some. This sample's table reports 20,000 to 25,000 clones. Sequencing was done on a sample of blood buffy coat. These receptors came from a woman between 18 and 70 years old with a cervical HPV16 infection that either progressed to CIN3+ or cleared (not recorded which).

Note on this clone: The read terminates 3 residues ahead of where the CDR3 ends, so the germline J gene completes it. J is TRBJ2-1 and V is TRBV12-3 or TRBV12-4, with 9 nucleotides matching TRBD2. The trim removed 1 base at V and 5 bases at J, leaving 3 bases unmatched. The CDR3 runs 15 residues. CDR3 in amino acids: CASSLVAGDHNEQFF. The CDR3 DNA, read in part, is TGTGCCAGCAGTTTAGTAGCGGGGGACCACAATGAG.

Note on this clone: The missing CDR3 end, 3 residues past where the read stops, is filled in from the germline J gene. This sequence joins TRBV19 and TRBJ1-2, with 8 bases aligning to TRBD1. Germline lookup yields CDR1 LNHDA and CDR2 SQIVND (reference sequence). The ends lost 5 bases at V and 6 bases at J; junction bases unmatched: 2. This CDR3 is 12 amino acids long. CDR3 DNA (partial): TGTGCCAGTAGTCCGACAGGGGATGGC. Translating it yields CASSPTGDG. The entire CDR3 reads CASSPTGDGYTF.

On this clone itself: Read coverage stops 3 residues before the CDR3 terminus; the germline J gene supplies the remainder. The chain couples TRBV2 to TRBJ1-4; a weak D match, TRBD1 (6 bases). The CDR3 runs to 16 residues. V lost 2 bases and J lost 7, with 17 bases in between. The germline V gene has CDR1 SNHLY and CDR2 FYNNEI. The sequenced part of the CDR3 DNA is TGTGCCAGCAGTGAAAGGGGACAAGAGGTTGGTGAAAAA. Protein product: CASSERGQEVGEK. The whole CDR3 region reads CASSERGQEVGEKLFF.

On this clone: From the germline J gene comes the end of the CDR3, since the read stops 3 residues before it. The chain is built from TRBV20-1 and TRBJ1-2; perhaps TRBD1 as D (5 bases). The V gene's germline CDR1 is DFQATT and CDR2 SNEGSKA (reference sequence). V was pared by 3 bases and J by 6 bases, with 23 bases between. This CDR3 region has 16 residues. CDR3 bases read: TGCAGTGCTAGTGAGGCGATGTTCCAGGGAGAGAATGGC. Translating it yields CSASEAMFQGENG. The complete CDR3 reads CSASEAMFQGENGYTF.

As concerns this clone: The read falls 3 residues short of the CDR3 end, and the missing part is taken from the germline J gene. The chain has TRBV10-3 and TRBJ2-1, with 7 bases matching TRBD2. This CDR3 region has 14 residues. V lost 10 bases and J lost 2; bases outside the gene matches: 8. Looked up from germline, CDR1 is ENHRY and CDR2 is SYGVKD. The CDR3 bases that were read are TGTGCCACCAGGGTCAGCGGGGCCTACAATGAG. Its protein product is CATRVSGAYNE. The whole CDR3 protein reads CATRVSGAYNEQFF.

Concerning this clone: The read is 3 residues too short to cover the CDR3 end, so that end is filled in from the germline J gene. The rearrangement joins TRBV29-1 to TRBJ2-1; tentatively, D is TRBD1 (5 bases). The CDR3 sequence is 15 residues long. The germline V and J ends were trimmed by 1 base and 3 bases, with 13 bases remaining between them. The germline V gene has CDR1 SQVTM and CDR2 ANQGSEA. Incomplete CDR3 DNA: TGCAGCGTTGAAGGGCAGGGTGGTAACTACAATGAG. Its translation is CSVEGQGGNYNE. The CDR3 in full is CSVEGQGGNYNEQFF.

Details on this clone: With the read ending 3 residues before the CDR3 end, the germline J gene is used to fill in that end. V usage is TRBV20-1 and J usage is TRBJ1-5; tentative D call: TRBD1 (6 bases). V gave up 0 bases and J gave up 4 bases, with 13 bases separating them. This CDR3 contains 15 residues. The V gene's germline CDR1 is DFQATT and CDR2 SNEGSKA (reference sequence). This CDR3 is CSARDVTGRNQPQHF. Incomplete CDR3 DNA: TGCAGTGCTAGAGATGTCACAGGGAGGAATCAGCCC.

The CDR3: CASSLGLAGVQETQYF. Partial CDR3 DNA: TGTGCCAGCAGCTTAGGACTAGCGGGAGTCCAAGAGACC. The V and J genes are TRBV7-7 and TRBJ2-5; 12 bases match TRBD2. Read data end 3 residues before the CDR3 end; the end is taken from the germline J gene. Germline CDR1 is SSHAT and CDR2 is FNYEAQ (reference sequence). V lost 1 base, J lost 1 base, and 1 base stayed unmatched. The CDR3 contains 16 residues.

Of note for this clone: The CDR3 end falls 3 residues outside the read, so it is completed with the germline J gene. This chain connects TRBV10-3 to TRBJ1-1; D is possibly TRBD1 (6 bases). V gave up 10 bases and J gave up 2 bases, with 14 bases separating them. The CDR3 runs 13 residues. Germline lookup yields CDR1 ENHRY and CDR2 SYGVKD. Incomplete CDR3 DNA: TGTGCCACAGCAAACAGGGACAACACTGAA. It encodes CATANRDNTE. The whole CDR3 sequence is CATANRDNTEAFF.

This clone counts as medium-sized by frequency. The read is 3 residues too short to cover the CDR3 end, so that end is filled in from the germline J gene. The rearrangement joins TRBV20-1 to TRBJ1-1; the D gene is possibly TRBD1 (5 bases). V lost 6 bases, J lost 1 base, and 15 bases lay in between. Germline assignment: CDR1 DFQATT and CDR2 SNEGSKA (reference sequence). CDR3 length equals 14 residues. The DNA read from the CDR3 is TGCAGTGCCACAAGGGGCGGAAGGAACACTGAA. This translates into CSATRGGRNTE. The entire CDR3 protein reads CSATRGGRNTEAFF.

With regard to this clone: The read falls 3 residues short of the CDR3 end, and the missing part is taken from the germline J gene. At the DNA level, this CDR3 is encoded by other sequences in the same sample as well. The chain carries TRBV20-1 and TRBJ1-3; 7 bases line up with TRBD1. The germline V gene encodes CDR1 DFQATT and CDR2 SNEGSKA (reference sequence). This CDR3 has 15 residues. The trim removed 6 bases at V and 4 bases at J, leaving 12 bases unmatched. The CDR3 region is CSAFSQGTEGNTIYF. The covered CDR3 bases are TGCAGTGCCTTTTCCCAGGGGACAGAAGGAAACACC.

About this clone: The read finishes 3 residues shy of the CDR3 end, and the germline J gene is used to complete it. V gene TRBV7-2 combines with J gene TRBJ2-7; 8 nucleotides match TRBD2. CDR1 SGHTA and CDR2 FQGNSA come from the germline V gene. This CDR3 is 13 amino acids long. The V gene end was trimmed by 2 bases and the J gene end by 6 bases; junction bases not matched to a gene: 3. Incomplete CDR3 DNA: TGTGCCAGCAGCTTAACGGGGGGGGCCGAG. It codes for CASSLTGGAE. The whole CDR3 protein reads CASSLTGGAEQYF.

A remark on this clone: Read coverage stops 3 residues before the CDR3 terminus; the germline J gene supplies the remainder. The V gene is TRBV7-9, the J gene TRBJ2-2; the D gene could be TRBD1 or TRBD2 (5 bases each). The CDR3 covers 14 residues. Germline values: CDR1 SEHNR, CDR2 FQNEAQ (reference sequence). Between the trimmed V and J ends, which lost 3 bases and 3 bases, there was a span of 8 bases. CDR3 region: CASSLRGDTGELFF. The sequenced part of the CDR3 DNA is TGTGCCAGCAGCTTGAGAGGGGACACCGGGGAG.

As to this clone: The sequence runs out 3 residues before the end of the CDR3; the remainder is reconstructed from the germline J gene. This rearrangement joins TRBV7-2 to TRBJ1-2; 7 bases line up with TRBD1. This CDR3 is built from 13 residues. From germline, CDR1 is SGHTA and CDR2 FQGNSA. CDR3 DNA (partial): TGTGCCAGCAGCCGAGGGGGCTTCGATACC. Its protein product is CASSRGGFDT. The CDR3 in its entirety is CASSRGGFDTYTF.

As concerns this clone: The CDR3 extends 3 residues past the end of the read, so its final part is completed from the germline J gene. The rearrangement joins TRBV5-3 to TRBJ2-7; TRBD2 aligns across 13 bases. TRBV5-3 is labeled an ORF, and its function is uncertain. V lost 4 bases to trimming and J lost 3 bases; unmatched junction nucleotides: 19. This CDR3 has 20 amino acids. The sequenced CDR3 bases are TGTGCCAGAAGCGGGACTAGCGGGACTTTGTATAACCTTAATTTCTACGAG. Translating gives CARSGTSGTLYNLNFYE. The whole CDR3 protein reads CARSGTSGTLYNLNFYEQYF.

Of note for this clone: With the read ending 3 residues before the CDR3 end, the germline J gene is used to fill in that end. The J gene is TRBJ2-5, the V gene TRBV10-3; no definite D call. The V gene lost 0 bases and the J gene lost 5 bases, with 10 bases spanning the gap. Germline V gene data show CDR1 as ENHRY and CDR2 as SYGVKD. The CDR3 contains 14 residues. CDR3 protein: CAISESTGEETQYF. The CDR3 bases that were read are TGTGCCATCAGTGAGTCGACGGGTGAGGAGACC.

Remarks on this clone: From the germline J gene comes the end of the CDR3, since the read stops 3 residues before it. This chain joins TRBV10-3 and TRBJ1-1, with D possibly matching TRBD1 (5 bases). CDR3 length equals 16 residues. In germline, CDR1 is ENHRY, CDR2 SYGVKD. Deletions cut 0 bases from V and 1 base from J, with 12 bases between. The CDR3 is CAISESGNRKNTEAFF. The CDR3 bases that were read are TGTGCCATCAGTGAGTCAGGAAACAGGAAGAACACTGAA.

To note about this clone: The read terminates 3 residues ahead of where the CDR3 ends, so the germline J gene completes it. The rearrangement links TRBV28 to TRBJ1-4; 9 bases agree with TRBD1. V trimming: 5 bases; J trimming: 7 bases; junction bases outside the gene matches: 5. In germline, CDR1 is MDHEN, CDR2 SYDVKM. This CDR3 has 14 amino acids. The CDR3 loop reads CASSKTGGREKLFF. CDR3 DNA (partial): TGTGCCAGCAGTAAGACAGGGGGTCGTGAAAAA.

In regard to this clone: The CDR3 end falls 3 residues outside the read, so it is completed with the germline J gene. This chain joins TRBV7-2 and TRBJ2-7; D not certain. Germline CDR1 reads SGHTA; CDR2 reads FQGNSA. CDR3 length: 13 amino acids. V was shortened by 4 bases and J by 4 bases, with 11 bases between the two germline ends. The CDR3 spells CASSSPQLYEQYF. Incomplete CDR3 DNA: TGTGCCAGCAGCTCCCCCCAATTGTACGAG. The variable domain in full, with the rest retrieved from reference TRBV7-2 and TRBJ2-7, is GAGVSQSPSNKVTEKGKDVELRCDPISGHTALYWYRQSLGQGLEFLIYFQGNSAPDKSGLPSDRFSAERTGGSVSTLTIQRTQQEDSAVYLCASSSPQLYEQYFGPGTRLTVT.

CDR3 DNA (partial): TGCAGCGTTGAAGATCCCTCCCGGGCCGCGGGGGGTCGTGGGGCCAACGTC. It specifies CSVEDPSRAAGGRGANV. The full CDR3 protein reads CSVEDPSRAAGGRGANVLTF. The V call is TRBV29-1, the J call TRBJ2-6; 8 bases are shared with TRBD2. The CDR3 is cut off 3 residues early in the read; its end comes from the germline J gene. V gave up 0 bases and J gave up 3 bases; unmatched junction bases: 16. Germline assignment: CDR1 SQVTM and CDR2 ANQGSEA. The CDR3 contains 20 residues.

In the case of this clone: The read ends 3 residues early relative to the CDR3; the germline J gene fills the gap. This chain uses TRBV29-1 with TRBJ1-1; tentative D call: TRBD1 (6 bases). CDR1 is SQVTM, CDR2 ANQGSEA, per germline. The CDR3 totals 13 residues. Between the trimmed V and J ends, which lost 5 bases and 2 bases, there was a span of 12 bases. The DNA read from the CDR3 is TGCAGCGTTACCTACAGGGTTAACACTGAA. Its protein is CSVTYRVNTE. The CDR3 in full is CSVTYRVNTEAFF.

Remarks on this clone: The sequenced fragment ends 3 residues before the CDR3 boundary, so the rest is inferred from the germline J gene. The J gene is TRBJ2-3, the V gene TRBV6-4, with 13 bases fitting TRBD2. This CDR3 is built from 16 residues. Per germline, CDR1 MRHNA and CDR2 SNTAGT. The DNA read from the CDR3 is TGTGCCAGCAGTGATCGACTAGCGGGGGGCCAAGAGACG. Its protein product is CASSDRLAGGQET. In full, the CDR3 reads CASSDRLAGGQETQYF.

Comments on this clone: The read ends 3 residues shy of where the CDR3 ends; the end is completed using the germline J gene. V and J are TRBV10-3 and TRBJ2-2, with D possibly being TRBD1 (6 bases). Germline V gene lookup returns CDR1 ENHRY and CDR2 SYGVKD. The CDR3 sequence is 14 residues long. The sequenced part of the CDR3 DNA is TGTGCCGGACGCAACGGGACACCCAACTCACCG. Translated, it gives CAGRNGTPNSP. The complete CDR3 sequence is CAGRNGTPNSPLFF.